The 3 T cell receptor beta chains presented below share a single source sample, sequenced in a study of CD8 T cells in ankylosing spondylitis. Via MiXCR, TCRdb re-called the 5' RACE reads, giving one row per CDR3 protein. This sample has some 250,000 distinct CDR3 sequences; 20% to 30% occur once, and the top ten carry roughly 0.67%. Sequenced: blood, either unsorted or a sorted T cell fraction (not recorded which). The source is a male donor with ankylosing spondylitis or in good health (not recorded which).

This clonotype was detected only a few times. This chain links TRBV20-1 with TRBJ2-3, with D perhaps TRBD2 (6 bases). V lost 6 bases, J lost 2 bases, and 12 bases lay in between. The CDR3 extends over 13 amino acids. CDR1 and CDR2 (germline): DFQATT, SNEGSKA (reference sequence). The CDR3 spells CSARDFYTDTQYF. The CDR3 nucleotides are TGCAGTGCAAGGGACTTTTACACAGATACGCAGTATTTT.

The chain carries TRBV5-1 and TRBJ2-5; D assignment may be TRBD1 or TRBD2 (6 bases each). V lost 1 base, J lost 5 bases, and 15 bases lay in between. Germline V gene sequence: CDR1 SGHRS, CDR2 YFSETQ. CDR3 length: 15 residues. CDR3 sequence (DNA): TGCGCCAGCAGCTTGATCTGGGGGGCCGAGGAGACCCAGTACTTC. It specifies CASSLIWGAEETQYF.

This clonotype was detected many times. This chain links TRBV5-1 with TRBJ1-1; D gene unclear. Trimming removed 4 bases at V and 5 bases at J, with 12 bases between. The CDR3 has 13 amino acids. CDR1 is SGHRS, CDR2 YFSETQ, per germline. CDR3 coding DNA: TGCGCCAGCAGCCTGCCGGGAGCTACTGAAGCTTTCTTT. This translates into CASSLPGATEAFF.